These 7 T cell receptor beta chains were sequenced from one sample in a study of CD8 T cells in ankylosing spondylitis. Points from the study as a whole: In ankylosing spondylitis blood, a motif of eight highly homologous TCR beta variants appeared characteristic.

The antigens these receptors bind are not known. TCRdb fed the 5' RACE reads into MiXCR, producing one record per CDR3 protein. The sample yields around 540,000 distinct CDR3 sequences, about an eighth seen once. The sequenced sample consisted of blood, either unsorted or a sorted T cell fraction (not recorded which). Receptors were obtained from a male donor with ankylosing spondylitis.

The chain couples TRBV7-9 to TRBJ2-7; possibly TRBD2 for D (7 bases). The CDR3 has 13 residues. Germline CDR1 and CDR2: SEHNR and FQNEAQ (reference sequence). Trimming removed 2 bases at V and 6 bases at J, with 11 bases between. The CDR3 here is CASSLIRGGEQYV. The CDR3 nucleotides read TGTGCCAGCAGCTTAATTAGGGGGGGCGAGCAGTACGTC.

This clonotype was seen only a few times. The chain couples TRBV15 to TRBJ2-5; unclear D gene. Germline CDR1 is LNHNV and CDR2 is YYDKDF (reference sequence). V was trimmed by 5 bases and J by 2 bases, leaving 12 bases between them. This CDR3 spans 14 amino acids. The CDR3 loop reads CATSSRLGQETQYF. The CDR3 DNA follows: TGTGCCACCAGCTCTCGACTTGGACAAGAGACCCAGTACTTC.

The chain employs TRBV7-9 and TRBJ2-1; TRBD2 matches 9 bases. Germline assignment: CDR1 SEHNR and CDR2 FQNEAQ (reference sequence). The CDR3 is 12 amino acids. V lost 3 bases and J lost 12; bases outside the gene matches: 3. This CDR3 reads CASSLSGRRQFF. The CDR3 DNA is TGTGCCAGCAGCTTGAGCGGGAGGAGGCAGTTCTTC. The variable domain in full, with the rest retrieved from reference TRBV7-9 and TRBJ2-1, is DTGVSQNPRHKITKRGQNVTFRCDPISEHNRLYWYRQTLGQGPEFLTYFQNEAQLEKSRLLSDRFSAERPKGSFSTLEIQRTEQGDSAMYLCASSLSGRRQFFGPGTRLTVL.

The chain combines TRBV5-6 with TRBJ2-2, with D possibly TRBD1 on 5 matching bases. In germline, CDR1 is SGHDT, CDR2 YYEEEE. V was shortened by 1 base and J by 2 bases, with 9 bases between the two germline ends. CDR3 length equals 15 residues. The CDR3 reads CASSLYRFNTGELFF. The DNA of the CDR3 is TGTGCCAGCAGCTTGTACAGGTTCAACACCGGGGAGCTGTTTTTT.

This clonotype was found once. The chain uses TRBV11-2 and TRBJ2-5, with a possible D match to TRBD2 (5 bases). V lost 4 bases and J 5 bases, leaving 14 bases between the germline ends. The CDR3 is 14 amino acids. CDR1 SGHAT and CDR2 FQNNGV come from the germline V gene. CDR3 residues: CASSYPSGGETQYF. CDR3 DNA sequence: TGTGCCAGCAGCTACCCCTCGGGCGGGGAGACCCAGTACTTC.

CDR3 residues: CASSPNRLSNQPQHF. In DNA, the CDR3 is TGTGCCAGCAGCCCGAACAGACTTAGCAATCAGCCCCAGCATTTT. The chain is built from TRBV16 and TRBJ1-5; D is undetermined. The CDR3 has 15 amino acids. V lost 4 bases and J 0 bases, leaving 10 bases between the germline ends. Germline-derived CDR1 and CDR2 are KGHSY and FQNENV.

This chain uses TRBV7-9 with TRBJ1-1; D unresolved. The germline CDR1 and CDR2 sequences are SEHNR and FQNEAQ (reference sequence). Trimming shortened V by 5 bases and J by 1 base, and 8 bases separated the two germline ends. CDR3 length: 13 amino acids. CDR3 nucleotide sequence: TGTGCCAGCAGCCGTCCCCCGAACACTGAAGCTTTCTTT. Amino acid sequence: CASSRPPNTEAFF.